A selection of T cell receptor beta chains follows, all from one sample in a study of a mutant IDH1 vaccine in newly diagnosed glioma. These receptors lack a known antigen. Using immunoSEQ multiplex PCR, the repertoire was profiled, and TCRdb retains in-frame clones only, with some absent. The sample includes approximately 50,000 clones, around three quarters of them seen just once. The sequenced sample was PBMCs, obtained from a glioma patient whose treatment included an IDH1 peptide vaccine. The receptors originated from a woman in her 40s with glioma. Some clones in this sample may be carry-over from other donors' samples. The CDR3 runs from the conserved cysteine through the conserved F or W. Fields, in order: J gene, D gene, clone size, V gene, CDR3 DNA, CDR3 protein. A D gene is named only where the DNA matches it firmly. Some rows have no size entry. The others give once, few or many, or a class for an expanded clone.

j_call: TRBJ2-7
d_call: -
clone_size: once
v_call: TRBV2
cdr3_nt: TGTGCCAGCAGTGAAGCGCTTCCGGAGCAGTACTTC
cdr3_aa: CASSEALPEQYF

j_call: TRBJ1-2
d_call: -
clone_size: -
v_call: TRBV2
cdr3_nt: TGTGCCAGCCTCAGGGATTCCAACTATGGCTACACCTTC
cdr3_aa: CASLRDSNYGYTF

j_call: TRBJ1-1
d_call: -
clone_size: -
v_call: TRBV7-9
cdr3_nt: TGTGCCAGCAGCTTATTCGGTAACACTGAAGCTTTCTTT
cdr3_aa: CASSLFGNTEAFF

j_call: TRBJ1-2
d_call: TRBD1
clone_size: -
v_call: TRBV6-5
cdr3_nt: TGTGCCAGCAGCTTACAGGGGTCGAGCTTAGGTGGCTACACCTTC
cdr3_aa: CASSLQGSSLGGYTF

j_call: TRBJ2-3
d_call: -
clone_size: -
v_call: TRBV9
cdr3_nt: TGTGCCAGCAGCCCCAATTGGGGGTATAACAGACCGGATACGCAGTATTTT
cdr3_aa: CASSPNWGYNRPDTQYF

j_call: TRBJ2-7
d_call: -
clone_size: -
v_call: TRBV7-9
cdr3_nt: TGTGCCAGCAGCTTTACTAGCTCCTACGAGCAGTACTTC
cdr3_aa: CASSFTSSYEQYF

j_call: TRBJ1-3
d_call: TRBD1
clone_size: -
v_call: TRBV27
cdr3_nt: TGTGCCAGCAGCTCTCTGGGACAGACTGGAAACACCATATATTTT
cdr3_aa: CASSSLGQTGNTIYF

j_call: TRBJ2-7
d_call: TRBD2
clone_size: -
v_call: TRBV7-9
cdr3_nt: TGTGCCAGCAGCATAATAGCGGGGGGGTCCTACGAGCAGTACTTC
cdr3_aa: CASSIIAGGSYEQYF

j_call: TRBJ2-1
d_call: -
clone_size: -
v_call: TRBV5-1
cdr3_nt: TGCGCCAGCAGCTTGGGTGCGGCAGGCTTCAATGAGCAGTTCTTC
cdr3_aa: CASSLGAAGFNEQFF

j_call: TRBJ2-7
d_call: -
clone_size: -
v_call: TRBV5-1
cdr3_nt: TGCGCCAGCAGCTTGGTCGGGGGGCAGTACGAGCAGTACTTC
cdr3_aa: CASSLVGGQYEQYF

j_call: TRBJ2-2
d_call: -
clone_size: -
v_call: TRBV5-1
cdr3_nt: TGCGCCAGCAGCCCTTCCCCCTCCGTCATGAACACCGGGGAGCTGTTTTTT
cdr3_aa: CASSPSPSVMNTGELFF

j_call: TRBJ1-1
d_call: TRBD1
clone_size: few
v_call: TRBV5-1
cdr3_nt: TGCGCCAGCAGCTGGACAGGGGGGGCCACTGAAGCTTTCTTT
cdr3_aa: CASSWTGGATEAFF

j_call: TRBJ2-7
d_call: -
clone_size: -
v_call: TRBV6-1
cdr3_nt: TGTGCCAGCACCCCGTCTGCAACGTCCTCCTACGAGCAGTACTTC
cdr3_aa: CASTPSATSSYEQYF

j_call: TRBJ1-6
d_call: TRBD1
clone_size: -
v_call: TRBV27
cdr3_nt: TGTGCCAGCAGTTTACGACAGGGCGTAGGTTCACCCCTCCACTTT
cdr3_aa: CASSLRQGVGSPLHF

j_call: TRBJ1-2
d_call: -
clone_size: -
v_call: TRBV7-2
cdr3_nt: TGTGCCAGCAGCTTCGGAGGGTATGGCTACACCTTC
cdr3_aa: CASSFGGYGYTF

j_call: TRBJ1-3
d_call: -
clone_size: -
v_call: TRBV27
cdr3_nt: TGTGCCAGCAGTTTATCCGTGGGGGGCCGGGGGAACACCATATATTTT
cdr3_aa: CASSLSVGGRGNTIYF

j_call: TRBJ2-5
d_call: -
clone_size: -
v_call: TRBV14
cdr3_nt: TGTGCCAGCAGCCAAGACCCCTGGGGTAGACAAGAGACCCAGTACTTC
cdr3_aa: CASSQDPWGRQETQYF

j_call: TRBJ1-1
d_call: -
clone_size: -
v_call: TRBV4-1
cdr3_nt: TGCGCCAGCAGCCACCCCAGGGGGAACACTGAAGCTTTCTTT
cdr3_aa: CASSHPRGNTEAFF

j_call: TRBJ2-7
d_call: TRBD1
clone_size: once
v_call: TRBV5-1
cdr3_nt: TGCGCCAGCAGCTACGTAGTAGGGACAGGGAGGTTTAACGAGCAGTACTTC
cdr3_aa: CASSYVVGTGRFNEQYF

j_call: TRBJ1-2
d_call: TRBD1
clone_size: -
v_call: TRBV6-4
cdr3_nt: TGTGCCAGCAGCGGAGGGGGACAGGGGATATATGGCTACACCTTC
cdr3_aa: CASSGGGQGIYGYTF

j_call: TRBJ1-6
d_call: -
clone_size: -
v_call: TRBV27
cdr3_nt: TGTGCCAGCAGTTCCCATTCCTGGGTTTCACCCCTCCACTTT
cdr3_aa: CASSSHSWVSPLHF

j_call: TRBJ1-2
d_call: -
clone_size: -
v_call: TRBV5-6
cdr3_nt: TGTGCCAGTCAAAGCGGGGCCTCCTATGGCTACACCTTC
cdr3_aa: CASQSGASYGYTF

j_call: TRBJ1-5
d_call: -
clone_size: -
v_call: TRBV30
cdr3_nt: TGTGCCTGGAGTGTTCGCCGGGGAACCCAGCCCCAGCATTTT
cdr3_aa: CAWSVRRGTQPQHF

j_call: TRBJ1-2
d_call: -
clone_size: -
v_call: TRBV6-5
cdr3_nt: TGTGCCAGCAGTTACCAGGACGGCCTCTATGGCTACACCTTC
cdr3_aa: CASSYQDGLYGYTF

j_call: TRBJ1-1
d_call: -
clone_size: once
v_call: TRBV4-1
cdr3_nt: TGCGCCAGCAGCCTCAAGGTGGCACCCGATAGAGGCGCTGAAGCTTTCTTT
cdr3_aa: CASSLKVAPDRGAEAFF